This TCR beta chain was documented in a study of T cell responses to AZD1222 COVID-19 vaccine. Produced via immunoSEQ multiplex PCR; TCRdb's table is partial and in-frame only. The data hold about 97,000 clones, with around 87% observed a single time. J was trimmed by 0 bases and V by 5 bases; bases with no gene match: 5. There are 16 residues in the CDR3. Per germline, CDR1 LNHDA and CDR2 SQIVND (reference sequence). The sequenced sample was peripheral blood, obtained 28 days after the second AZD1222 dose. This sequence was found in an adult who received the AZD1222 COVID-19 vaccine. The V call is TRBV19, the J call TRBJ1-5; 9 bases are shared with TRBD1. Written as DNA, the CDR3 is TGTGCCAGTAGTCCGTGGACAGGGGCTAGCAATCAGCCCCAGCATTTT. The encoded protein is CASSPWTGASNQPQHF.